The 2 T cell receptor beta chains below come from one sample, sequenced in a study of blood T cell repertoires in COVID-19. TCRdb keeps only in-frame clones here, not all; method: immunoSEQ multiplex PCR. The data show about 100,000 clones, around four fifths seen once. The sequenced sample was peripheral blood. The receptors stem from a woman aged 65 to 85 with acute or convalescent COVID-19.

This clone appeared once. The V call is TRBV30, the J call TRBJ1-5; 8 bases align to TRBD1. The CDR3 consists of 14 residues. CDR1 and CDR2 (germline): GTSNPN, SVGIG (reference sequence). Trimming took 1 base from V and 7 from J; bases not matched to a gene: 6. The CDR3 sequence is CAWSGDRRRQPQHF. As DNA, the CDR3 is TGTGCCTGGAGTGGGGACAGGCGGCGACAGCCCCAGCATTTT.

J is TRBJ1-2 and V is TRBV6-5; D not certain. This CDR3 region has 14 residues. CDR1 MNHEY and CDR2 SVGAGI come from the germline V gene. V was trimmed by 6 bases and J by 7 bases, leaving 18 bases between them. CDR3 protein: CASSGGWVESGYTF. In DNA form, the CDR3 reads TGTGCCAGCAGCGGAGGGTGGGTAGAGTCTGGCTACACCTTC.